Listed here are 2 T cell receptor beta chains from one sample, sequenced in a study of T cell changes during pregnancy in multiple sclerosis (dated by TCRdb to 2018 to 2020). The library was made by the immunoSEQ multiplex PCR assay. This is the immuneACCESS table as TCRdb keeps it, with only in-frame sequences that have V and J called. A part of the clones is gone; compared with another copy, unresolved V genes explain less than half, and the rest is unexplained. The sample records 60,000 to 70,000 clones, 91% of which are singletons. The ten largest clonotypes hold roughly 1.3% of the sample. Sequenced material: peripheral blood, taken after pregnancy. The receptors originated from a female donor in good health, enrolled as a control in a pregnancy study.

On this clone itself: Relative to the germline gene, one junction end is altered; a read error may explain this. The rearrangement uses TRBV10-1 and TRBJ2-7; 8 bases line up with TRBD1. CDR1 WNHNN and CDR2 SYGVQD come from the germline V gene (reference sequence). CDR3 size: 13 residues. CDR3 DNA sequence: TGCGCCAGAGGGCCAGGGGGCTCCCACGAGCAGTACTTC. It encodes CARGPGGSHEQYF.

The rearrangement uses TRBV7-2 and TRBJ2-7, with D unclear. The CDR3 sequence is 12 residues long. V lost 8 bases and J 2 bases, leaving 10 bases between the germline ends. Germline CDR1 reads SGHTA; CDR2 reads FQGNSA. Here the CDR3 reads CASSTTTYEQYF. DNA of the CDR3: TGTGCCAGCTCGACAACCACCTACGAGCAGTACTTC.